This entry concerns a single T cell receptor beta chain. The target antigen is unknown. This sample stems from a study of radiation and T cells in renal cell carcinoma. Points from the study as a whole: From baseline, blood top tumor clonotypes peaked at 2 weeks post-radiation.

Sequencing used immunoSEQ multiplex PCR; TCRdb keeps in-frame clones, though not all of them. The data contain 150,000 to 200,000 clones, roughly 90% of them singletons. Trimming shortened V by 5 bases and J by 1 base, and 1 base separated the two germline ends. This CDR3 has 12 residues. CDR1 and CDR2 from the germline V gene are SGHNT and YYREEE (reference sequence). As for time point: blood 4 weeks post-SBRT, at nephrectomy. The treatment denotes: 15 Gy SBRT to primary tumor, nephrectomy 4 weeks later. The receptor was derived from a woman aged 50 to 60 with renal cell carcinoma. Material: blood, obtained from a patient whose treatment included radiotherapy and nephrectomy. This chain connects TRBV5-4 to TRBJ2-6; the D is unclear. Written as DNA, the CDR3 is TGTGCCAGCAGTTCTGGGGCCAACGTCCTGACTTTC. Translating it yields CASSSGANVLTF.